These T cell receptor beta chains were read from a single sample in a study of Ad26.COV2.S vaccination and SARS-CoV-2 variants. Profiling relied on immunoSEQ multiplex PCR, and the TCRdb table lists in-frame clones only, not all of them. Among over 110,000 clones listed, roughly 90% were seen once. The specimen comprised peripheral blood, sampled after recovery from COVID-19. The receptor source for this set is a human donor who had recovered from COVID-19. The CDR3 runs from the conserved cysteine through the conserved F or W. The order of the fields is CDR3 length, J gene, D gene, clone size, V gene, CDR3 protein, CDR3 DNA. A D gene is named only where the DNA matches it firmly. Size values are once, few and many counts, or a class for expanded clones, and some rows have none.

>16|TRBJ1-6|TRBD1|once|TRBV28
CASSSKDRGYNSPLHF
TGTGCCAGCAGTTCAAAGGACAGGGGATATAATTCACCCCTCCACTTT
>14|TRBJ1-4|NA|NA|TRBV28
CASSLEGRGEKLFF
TGTGCCAGCAGTTTAGAAGGGCGCGGTGAAAAACTGTTTTTT
>15|TRBJ1-2|NA|NA|TRBV7-5
CAGRPKARRDYGYTF
TGTGCCGGACGCCCAAAAGCCCGTCGGGACTATGGCTACACCTTC
>14|TRBJ2-1|NA|NA|TRBV3-1/TRBV3-2
CASSREPGANEQFF
TGTGCCAGCAGCCGCGAACCGGGGGCTAATGAGCAGTTCTTC
>18|TRBJ2-4|NA|NA|TRBV1
CTSSRGLAGDLAKNIQYF
TGCACCAGCTCCAGGGGACTAGCGGGGGATTTAGCCAAAAACATTCAGTACTTC
>13|TRBJ2-2|TRBD2|NA|TRBV29-1
CSVVAGPTGELFF
TGCAGCGTTGTAGCGGGGCCCACCGGGGAGCTGTTTTTT
>16|TRBJ2-5|TRBD1|NA|TRBV5-4
CASSIRSGDRGETQYF
TGTGCCAGCAGTATTCGAAGCGGGGACAGGGGTGAGACCCAGTACTTC
>16|TRBJ1-1|NA|NA|TRBV4-3
CASSQDLEGTNTEAFF
TGCGCCAGCAGCCAAGATCTTGAGGGGACGAACACTGAAGCTTTCTTT
>15|TRBJ2-2|TRBD2|once|TRBV28
CAIKSGAGGTGELFF
TGTGCCATAAAAAGCGGAGCGGGGGGAACCGGGGAGCTGTTTTTT
>12|TRBJ1-2|NA|once|TRBV18
CASSPESYGYTF
TGTGCCAGCTCACCAGAGAGTTATGGCTACACCTTC
>14|TRBJ1-6|NA|NA|TRBV5-8
CASSSYIRDSPLHF
TGTGCCAGCAGCTCATATATCAGGGATTCACCCCTCCACTTT
>13|TRBJ1-1|NA|NA|TRBV4-1
CASSLTVNTEAFF
TGCGCCAGCAGCCTGACAGTGAACACTGAAGCTTTCTTT
>19|TRBJ2-4|NA|once|TRBV19
CASSMARGGEKVAKNIQYF
TGTGCCAGTAGTATGGCCAGGGGAGGGGAAAAAGTAGCCAAAAACATTCAGTACTTC
>12|TRBJ2-1|NA|NA|TRBV9
CASSVQLGEQFF
TGTGCCAGCAGCGTACAACTCGGTGAGCAGTTCTTC
>14|TRBJ2-7|TRBD1|once|TRBV5-4
CASTPDRVLEEQYF
TGTGCCAGCACCCCTGACAGGGTCCTGGAGGAGCAGTACTTC
>15|TRBJ2-7|NA|NA|TRBV6-5
CASSGRGQAPSEQYF
TGTGCCAGCAGCGGGAGGGGACAGGCCCCGTCCGAGCAGTACTTC
>16|TRBJ1-6|NA|NA|TRBV6-5
CASSYSDSSYNSPLHF
TGTGCCAGCAGTTACTCGGACAGCTCCTATAATTCACCCCTCCACTTT
>14|TRBJ1-1|NA|NA|TRBV7-8
CASSLQTRDTEAFF
TGTGCCAGCAGCCTACAGACCCGAGACACTGAAGCTTTCTTT
>17|TRBJ2-1|TRBD1|NA|TRBV27
CASTTSRGRGSYNEQFF
TGTGCCAGCACCACCTCGAGGGGGCGCGGGTCCTACAATGAGCAGTTCTTC
>15|TRBJ1-5|TRBD1|NA|TRBV5-6
CASSLRTGGNQPQHF
TGTGCCAGCAGCTTGAGGACAGGGGGGAATCAGCCCCAGCATTTT
>12|TRBJ1-2|TRBD1|NA|TRBV30
CAWSPGGYGYTF
TGTGCCTGGAGCCCAGGGGGCTATGGCTACACCTTC
>13|TRBJ2-5|TRBD2|NA|TRBV7-9
CASSHSGVQTQYF
TGTGCCAGCAGCCATAGCGGGGTTCAGACCCAGTACTTC
>16|TRBJ2-2|TRBD1|NA|TRBV18
CASSPPKGADTGELFF
TGTGCCAGCTCACCACCAAAGGGGGCGGACACCGGGGAGCTGTTTTTT
>17|TRBJ2-3|NA|NA|TRBV25-1
CASSESPTSSSTDTQYF
TGTGCCAGCAGTGAAAGCCCCACTTCTTCTAGCACAGATACGCAGTATTTT
>14|TRBJ2-7|NA|NA|TRBV27
CASSLLDNTYEQYF
TGTGCCAGCAGTTTACTGGATAATACCTACGAGCAGTACTTC
>13|TRBJ1-1|NA|NA|TRBV6-5
CASKTGLWTEAFF
TGTGCCAGCAAAACAGGGTTGTGGACTGAAGCTTTCTTT
>16|TRBJ2-7|TRBD2|NA|TRBV7-8
CASSVIGGALSYEQYF
TGTGCCAGCAGCGTCATCGGGGGGGCCCTCTCCTACGAGCAGTACTTC
>16|TRBJ2-3|TRBD1|once|TRBV24-1
CATSDPGTGVKGTQYF
TGTGCCACCAGTGATCCCGGGACAGGGGTGAAGGGTACGCAGTATTTT
>18|TRBJ2-6|TRBD1|NA|TRBV6-1
CASSERRTGPSGANVLTF
TGTGCCAGCAGTGAAAGGAGGACAGGGCCTTCTGGGGCCAACGTCCTGACTTTC
>14|TRBJ2-5|NA|NA|TRBV6-1
CASSDLDGLLTQYF
TGTGCCAGCAGTGATTTAGACGGCCTGTTGACCCAGTACTTC
>12|TRBJ2-7|NA|once|TRBV12-3/TRBV12-4
CASSLAPREQYF
TGTGCCAGCAGTTTAGCGCCGAGAGAGCAGTACTTC
>14|TRBJ1-1|TRBD1|NA|TRBV29-1
CSVHRDSGPTEAFF
TGCAGCGTCCATAGGGACAGCGGGCCAACTGAAGCTTTCTTT
>12|TRBJ1-5|NA|NA|TRBV28
CASSPPADPQHF
TGTGCCAGCAGTCCTCCAGCCGATCCCCAGCATTTT
>14|TRBJ1-2|NA|few|TRBV18
CASSPPGQSNSYTF
TGTGCCAGCTCACCACCCGGACAGAGTAATAGCTACACCTTC
>15|TRBJ1-1|NA|NA|TRBV19
CASSIGGRANTEAFF
TGTGCCAGTAGTATCGGGGGGCGGGCGAACACTGAAGCTTTCTTT
>16|TRBJ2-2|NA|NA|TRBV24-1
CATSDRGRGNTGELFF
TGTGCCACCAGTGACCGGGGCCGGGGGAACACCGGGGAGCTGTTTTTT
>17|TRBJ1-1|TRBD1|NA|TRBV6-1
CASSAQTGRVGNTEAFF
TGTGCCAGCAGTGCCCAGACAGGGAGGGTCGGAAACACTGAAGCTTTCTTT
>10|TRBJ1-2|NA|NA|TRBV12-5
CASGRGGYTF
TGTGCTAGTGGCCGAGGAGGCTACACCTTC
>13|TRBJ2-3|NA|NA|TRBV6-5
CASSYLGEDTQYF
TGTGCCAGCAGTTACTTGGGGGAAGATACGCAGTATTTT
>13|TRBJ1-6|NA|NA|TRBV19
CASSIDRGSPLHF
TGTGCCAGTAGTATAGATCGAGGATCACCCCTCCACTTT
>15|TRBJ1-6|TRBD1|NA|TRBV9
CASSETTGGNSPLHF
TGTGCCAGCAGCGAAACGACAGGGGGAAATTCACCCCTCCACTTT
>16|TRBJ2-2|NA|NA|TRBV2
CASNEWGSGVTGELFF
TGTGCCAGCAACGAATGGGGTTCCGGGGTCACCGGGGAGCTGTTTTTT
>18|TRBJ2-3|NA|NA|TRBV4-3
CASSQGWGDGQNTDTQYF
TGCGCCAGCAGCCAAGGATGGGGAGACGGCCAAAACACAGATACGCAGTATTTT
>12|TRBJ1-1|NA|NA|TRBV19
CASSSLQGRAFF
TGTGCCAGTAGTAGCCTTCAGGGGAGAGCTTTCTTT
>18|TRBJ1-5|NA|NA|TRBV28
CASSLAGIGRFGNQPQHF
TGTGCCAGCAGTTTAGCGGGGATAGGACGGTTTGGCAATCAGCCCCAGCATTTT
>16|TRBJ1-4|NA|NA|TRBV25-1
CASSEWITGLSEKLFF
TGTGCCAGCAGTGAATGGATAACGGGGTTAAGTGAAAAACTGTTTTTT
>12|TRBJ1-5|NA|NA|TRBV7-8
CASSEGAQPQHF
TGTGCCAGCAGCGAAGGGGCTCAGCCCCAGCATTTT
>14|TRBJ1-1|NA|NA|TRBV7-2
CASSFHQVNTEAFF
TGTGCCAGCAGCTTCCATCAGGTGAACACTGAAGCTTTCTTT
>16|TRBJ2-2|NA|NA|TRBV6-1
CASSERLGWGTGELFF
TGTGCCAGCAGTGAACGTCTGGGTTGGGGCACCGGGGAGCTGTTTTTT
>14|TRBJ1-5|NA|few|TRBV18
CASSPGGGNQPQHF
TGTGCCAGCTCACCAGGGGGCGGCAATCAGCCCCAGCATTTT
>14|TRBJ1-2|NA|NA|TRBV11-2
CASSFPLGAEGYTF
TGTGCCAGCAGCTTCCCGTTGGGAGCGGAAGGCTACACCTTC
>13|TRBJ2-5|NA|once|TRBV7-2
CASSLALGETQYF
TGTGCCAGCAGCTTAGCGCTCGGAGAGACCCAGTACTTC
>14|TRBJ1-5|NA|NA|TRBV6-2/TRBV6-3
CASSYSTINQPQHF
TGTGCCAGCAGTTACTCGACTATTAATCAGCCCCAGCATTTT
>16|TRBJ1-2|NA|once|TRBV7-9
CASSLDGGWSNYGYTF
TGTGCCAGCAGCTTAGATGGAGGGTGGTCTAACTATGGCTACACCTTC
>16|TRBJ1-6|NA|NA|TRBV7-6
CASSLETQTLNSPLHF
TGTGCCAGCAGCTTAGAAACCCAGACTCTTAATTCACCCCTCCACTTT